The 3 T cell receptor beta chains below come from one sample, sequenced in a study of blood T cells in healthy people across ages. PCR was performed a second time for roughly 7 to 12 cycles using a sample-barcoded 5' primer and a J-beta primer mix. TCRdb itself ran the 5' RACE reads through MiXCR, one entry per CDR3 protein. The sample contains fewer than 950,000 distinct CDR3 sequences, roughly 50% of which appear only once. Source material: blood. The receptors stem from a man at least 80 years old in good health.

The V call is TRBV6-1, the J call TRBJ1-6, with a tentative D call TRBD1 (6 bases). In germline, CDR1 is MNHNS, CDR2 SASEGT. V was cut by 6 bases and J by 1 base, with 19 bases left in between. This CDR3 has 18 amino acids. CDR3 sequence: CASRPGVGQRSYNSPLHF. For the CDR3, the DNA is TGTGCCAGCAGACCTGGGGTCGGACAGAGGTCCTATAATTCACCCCTCCACTTT.

Only one count was recorded for this clonotype. The V gene is TRBV30, the J gene TRBJ2-5; D uncertain. CDR3 length: 11 residues. The germline V gene encodes CDR1 GTSNPN and CDR2 SVGIG (reference sequence). Trimming cost V 1 base and J 2 bases, with 2 bases left between them. CDR3 amino acids: CAWSAQETQYF. The CDR3 DNA is TGTGCCTGGAGTGCTCAAGAGACCCAGTACTTC.

Comment on this clonotype: The junction departs from germline at one end; a sequencing error may be responsible. The rearrangement joins TRBV9 to TRBJ2-4; D is possibly TRBD1 (6 bases). The DNA end lines up better with TRBJ2-7; the J call may be wrong. There are 15 residues in the CDR3. CDR1 and CDR2 (germline): SGDLS, YYNGEE. The CDR3 sequence: CASSVGTGLSSEQYF. Here the CDR3 DNA reads TGTGCCAGCAGCGTAGGTACAGGGCTGTCCTCCGAGCAGTACTTC.